The text below deals with one T cell receptor beta chain. Its antigen is not identified. This record comes from a study of blood T cells in healthy people across ages. Study-level background: Template switching caught about one barcoded beta molecule for each two T cells. Whole-study results and caveats: Estimated diversity that came from one million T cells was considered an underestimate.

Primed by a sample-barcoded 5' primer and a J-beta primer mix, a second PCR proceeded for roughly 6 to 12 cycles. TCRdb reanalysed the 5' RACE reads using MiXCR and keeps one entry per CDR3 protein. Among over 700,000 distinct CDR3 sequences, about 48% were seen once, and the ten largest hold under 50%. CDR1 is SGHAT, CDR2 FQNNGV, per germline. V was pared by 1 base and J by 1 base, with 10 bases between. The CDR3 has 15 amino acids. The specimen was blood. The receptor's source is a man at least 80 years old in good health. The J gene is TRBJ2-5, the V gene TRBV11-2; D may be TRBD1 (5 bases). The CDR3 sequence: CASSLAGRVQETQYF. CDR3 sequence (DNA): TGTGCCAGCAGCTTAGCCGGCAGGGTCCAAGAGACCCAGTACTTC.